This is a list of T cell receptor beta chains from one sample in a study of blood T cells in healthy people across ages. TCRdb recomputed calls from the 5' RACE reads with MiXCR, one row per CDR3 protein. The data hold about 900,000 distinct CDR3 sequences, with 48% observed a single time. The material sequenced was blood. These receptors came from a man aged 25-45 years in good health. The CDR3 runs from the conserved cysteine through the conserved F or W. The D gene is left open where the match is weak. Clone size is stated in some rows and not others, as once, few, many or a class when expanded.

j_call	d_call	v_call	clone_size	cdr3_aa	cdr3_nt
TRBJ2-1	TRBD2	TRBV7-6	.	CASSLPSGNSYNEQFF	TGTGCCAGCAGCTTACCTAGCGGGAACTCCTACAATGAGCAGTTCTTC
TRBJ2-6	TRBD1	TRBV6-5	.	CASSATGLGANVLTF	TGTGCCAGCAGTGCGACAGGGTTGGGGGCCAACGTCCTGACTTTC
TRBJ1-6	.	TRBV9	.	CASSGGGSVNSPLHF	TGTGCCAGCAGCGGGGGGGGCTCCGTTAATTCACCCCTCCACTTT
TRBJ2-1	.	TRBV7-3	few	CASSLSAAYNEQFF	TGTGCCAGCAGCTTATCGGCAGCCTACAATGAGCAGTTCTTC
TRBJ1-2	TRBD1	TRBV6-1	.	CASSAGTGSKGYTF	TGTGCCAGCAGTGCGGGGACAGGGAGTAAAGGCTACACCTTC
TRBJ1-1	.	TRBV9	.	CASSVNIENTEAFF	TGTGCCAGCAGCGTAAATATTGAGAACACTGAAGCTTTCTTT
TRBJ1-1	.	TRBV29-1	.	CSVARTPNTEAFF	TGCAGCGTTGCTAGGACACCTAACACTGAAGCTTTCTTT
TRBJ1-6	.	TRBV7-2	many	CASSQYNSPLHF	TGTGCCAGCAGCCAGTATAATTCACCCCTCCACTTT
TRBJ2-5	.	TRBV4-3	few	CASSRGVGETQYF	TGCGCCAGCAGCCGTGGGGTCGGCGAGACCCAGTACTTC
TRBJ1-5	.	TRBV28	few	CASRSEYSSNQPQHF	TGTGCCAGCAGGTCGGAGTACTCTAGCAATCAGCCCCAGCATTTT
TRBJ2-6	.	TRBV6-6	.	CASSPPGDGANVLTF	TGTGCCAGCAGCCCTCCGGGGGATGGGGCCAACGTCCTGACTTTC
TRBJ2-4	TRBD1	TRBV6-2/TRBV6-3	once	CASSSSLTGWENIQYF	TGTGCCAGCAGTTCGAGCCTGACAGGGTGGGAAAACATTCAGTACTTC
TRBJ2-7	.	TRBV20-1	.	CSAGLNTLEQYF	TGCAGTGCTGGACTTAATACCCTCGAGCAGTACTTC
TRBJ2-1	.	TRBV20-1	.	CSAPAWLYNEQFF	TGCAGTGCCCCAGCTTGGCTCTACAATGAGCAGTTCTTC
TRBJ1-2	TRBD1	TRBV7-9	.	CASSVTGVIYGYTF	TGTGCCAGCAGCGTGACAGGGGTGATCTATGGCTACACCTTC
TRBJ2-3	TRBD1	TRBV5-1	few	CASSLGLTGTDTQYF	TGCGCCAGCAGCTTGGGACTGACAGGGACAGATACGCAGTATTTT
TRBJ2-3	.	TRBV18	.	CASSTTPIDTQYF	TGTGCCAGCTCCACCACCCCCATAGATACGCAGTATTTT
TRBJ2-1	TRBD1	TRBV24-1	.	CATSEGQGVFDEQFF	TGTGCCACCAGTGAGGGACAGGGGGTTTTTGATGAGCAGTTCTTC
TRBJ2-5	.	TRBV2	.	CASSETTQYF	TGTGCCAGCAGTGAGACGACCCAGTACTTC
TRBJ2-7	TRBD1	TRBV27	.	CASSLTGQGASVEQYF	TGTGCCAGCAGTTTAACGGGACAGGGGGCCTCGGTCGAGCAGTACTTC
TRBJ1-1	.	TRBV9	.	CASSVATRQGRATEAFF	TGTGCCAGCAGCGTAGCTACCCGGCAGGGCCGAGCCACTGAAGCTTTCTTT
TRBJ1-1	.	TRBV7-2	.	CASRKGGASAFF	TGTGCCAGCAGAAAAGGGGGGGCGAGTGCTTTCTTT
TRBJ2-1	.	TRBV7-6	few	CASSLSGQGMINEQFF	TGTGCCAGCAGCTTATCGGGTCAGGGGATGATCAATGAGCAGTTCTTC
TRBJ2-7	TRBD2	TRBV11-1	few	CASRKRGETYEQYF	TGTGCCAGCAGGAAGCGGGGGGAGACCTACGAGCAGTACTTC
TRBJ2-3	.	TRBV6-2/TRBV6-3	once	CASSYSRDTRYF	TGTGCCAGCAGTTACTCGAGAGATACGCGGTATTTT
TRBJ2-3	.	TRBV9	few	CASSRSSTQVSDTQYF	TGTGCCAGCAGCCGTTCATCAACCCAAGTCTCAGATACGCAGTATTTT
TRBJ2-7	TRBD1	TRBV6-1	few	CASTQVGQANRRYEQYF	TGTGCCAGCACTCAAGTGGGACAGGCAAACCGACGCTACGAGCAGTACTTC
TRBJ2-3	.	TRBV6-5	.	CASSYHAVTDTQYF	TGTGCCAGCAGTTACCATGCGGTCACAGATACGCAGTATTTT
TRBJ1-1	.	TRBV3-1	.	CASSRLSGDTEAFF	TGTGCCAGCAGCCGCCTTAGCGGGGACACTGAAGCTTTCTTT
TRBJ2-3	.	TRBV20-1	.	CSARGEGSTDTQYF	TGCAGTGCTAGGGGGGAAGGGAGCACAGATACGCAGTATTTT
TRBJ1-1	.	TRBV5-1	.	CASSLWGEGTEAFF	TGCGCCAGCAGCTTGTGGGGTGAGGGCACTGAAGCTTTCTTT
TRBJ2-7	.	TRBV20-1	.	CSAVPASYEQYF	TGCAGTGCTGTCCCGGCCTCCTACGAGCAGTACTTC
TRBJ2-5	TRBD2	TRBV2	once	CASSALLIGGASFGEQYF	TGTGCCAGCAGTGCCCTCCTGATCGGGGGGGCCTCCTTTGGTGAGCAGTACTTC
TRBJ2-1	TRBD2	TRBV12-3/TRBV12-4	.	CASSHSGGASLEQFF	TGTGCCAGCAGCCATAGCGGGGGGGCCTCGCTTGAGCAGTTCTTC
TRBJ1-2	.	TRBV24-1	.	CATSDSYRSGYTF	TGTGCCACCAGCGATTCGTACAGGAGTGGCTACACCTTC
TRBJ1-2	.	TRBV5-5	.	CASSPGGRESGYTF	TGTGCCAGCAGCCCGGGCGGCAGGGAGAGTGGCTACACCTTC
TRBJ2-1	.	TRBV12-3/TRBV12-4	few	CASFGEQFF	TGTGCCAGCTTCGGTGAGCAGTTCTTC
TRBJ2-3	TRBD1	TRBV27	few	CASSFTGTGMENTQYF	TGTGCCAGCAGTTTCACCGGGACAGGGATGGAAAATACGCAGTATTTT
TRBJ2-1	TRBD1	TRBV7-9	.	CALPPSGGNLYNEQFF	TGTGCCCTCCCCCCATCAGGGGGCAACCTCTACAATGAGCAGTTCTTC
TRBJ2-7	.	TRBV29-1	many	CSVGAGYEQYF	TGCAGCGTTGGAGCCGGGTACGAGCAGTACTTC
TRBJ2-1	.	TRBV27	many	CASSGTDSSYNEQFF	TGTGCCAGCAGTGGGACGGATAGCTCCTACAATGAGCAGTTCTTC
TRBJ2-1	.	TRBV12-3/TRBV12-4	few	CASSLALASGEQFF	TGTGCCAGCAGTTTAGCGCTAGCTAGTGGGGAGCAGTTCTTC
TRBJ1-5	.	TRBV14	.	CASSQIQEGSNQPQHF	TGTGCCAGCAGCCAAATTCAGGAGGGTAGCAATCAGCCCCAGCATTTT
TRBJ2-7	TRBD1	TRBV6-5	once	CASSPGDRVSHEQYF	TGTGCCAGCAGTCCCGGGGACAGGGTGAGCCACGAGCAGTACTTC
TRBJ2-1	.	TRBV20-1	.	CSARQGHNNEQFF	TGCAGTGCTAGACAGGGGCACAACAATGAGCAGTTCTTC
TRBJ2-5	.	TRBV2	few	CASYRGSQETQYF	TGTGCCAGCTACCGGGGATCTCAAGAGACCCAGTACTTC
TRBJ2-5	TRBD1	TRBV7-9	few	CASSPRDREETQYF	TGTGCCAGCAGCCCTCGGGACAGGGAAGAGACCCAGTACTTC
TRBJ2-7	.	TRBV20-1	few	CSAGGGLGLYEQYF	TGCAGTGCGGGGGGAGGACTTGGTTTATACGAGCAGTACTTC
TRBJ2-1	.	TRBV20-1	many	CSARDNEQFF	TGCAGTGCTAGAGACAATGAGCAGTTCTTC
TRBJ1-1	TRBD1	TRBV6-1	.	CASSATGQGWPEAFF	TGTGCCAGCAGTGCCACCGGACAGGGGTGGCCTGAAGCTTTCTTT
TRBJ2-3	.	TRBV18	.	CASSPQGLETDTQYF	TGTGCCAGCTCACCACAAGGGCTAGAGACAGATACGCAGTATTTT
TRBJ2-3	TRBD1	TRBV5-1	.	CASSPRRDRGIDTQYF	TGCGCCAGCAGCCCGAGAAGGGACAGGGGGATAGATACGCAGTATTTT
TRBJ2-1	.	TRBV20-1	.	CSARLGSSSYNEQFF	TGCAGTGCTAGACTCGGGTCCAGCTCCTACAATGAGCAGTTCTTC
TRBJ2-7	.	TRBV11-1	few	CASTPVGNYEQYF	TGTGCCAGCACCCCGGTCGGTAACTACGAGCAGTACTTC
TRBJ2-7	TRBD1	TRBV9	once	CASSQVGGSYNEQYF	TGTGCCAGCAGTCAGGTAGGGGGCTCCTACAATGAGCAGTACTTC
TRBJ2-5	TRBD1	TRBV25-1	.	CASSAGTGLSVGYF	TGTGCCAGCAGTGCTGGGACAGGGCTGAGTGTAGGGTACTTC
TRBJ1-2	.	TRBV4-2	.	CASSQEGVRGVDGYTF	TGTGCCAGCAGCCAAGAGGGTGTAAGGGGAGTCGATGGCTACACCTTC
TRBJ1-2	TRBD1	TRBV7-9	once	CASSYGQGYDGYTF	TGTGCCAGCAGCTACGGACAGGGGTACGATGGCTACACCTTC
TRBJ2-3	.	TRBV4-1	.	CASSQVAGVMNTQYF	TGCGCCAGCAGCCAAGTCGCCGGGGTCATGAATACGCAGTATTTT